One and the same sample provided the 29 T cell receptor beta chains below, sequenced in a study of CD8 T cells in ankylosing spondylitis. One entry per CDR3 protein results from TCRdb running MiXCR on the 5' RACE reads. The sample consists of roughly 68,000 distinct CDR3 sequences, approximately 5.7% of them appearing once. The specimen was synovial fluid, either unsorted or a sorted T cell fraction (not recorded which). The receptors stem from a male donor with ankylosing spondylitis.

This clonotype was seen repeatedly, ten times or more. The rearrangement uses TRBV7-9 and TRBJ1-5, with TRBD1 as a possible D gene (5 bases). The CDR3 has 12 residues. Trimming left V 5 bases short and J 4 bases short, with 6 bases between. Germline V gene data show CDR1 as SEHNR and CDR2 as FQNEAQ (reference sequence). The CDR3 bases are TGTGCCAGCAGCAGGGGTAATCAGCCCCAGCATTTT. Translated: CASSRGNQPQHF.

This chain connects TRBV27 to TRBJ2-2; 10 nucleotides agree with TRBD2. The CDR3 is 16 amino acids. V gave up 10 bases and J gave up 5 bases; unmatched junction bases: 13. CDR1 and CDR2 (germline): MNHEY, SMNVEV (reference sequence). DNA of the CDR3: TGTGCCACCTTCCGAGGGCCTAGCGGGAGAACCGGGGAGCTGTTTTTT. It yields the protein CATFRGPSGRTGELFF.

This clonotype was seen repeatedly, ten times or more. V and J are TRBV9 and TRBJ2-3; TRBD1 matches 8 bases. This CDR3 has 18 residues. Looked up from germline, CDR1 is SGDLS and CDR2 is YYNGEE. V trimming: 0 bases; J trimming: 3 bases; junction bases outside the gene matches: 12. For the CDR3, the DNA is TGTGCCAGCAGCGTAGACCCAGGACAGGGAAGGAGAACAGATACGCAGTATTTT. This sequence encodes CASSVDPGQGRRTDTQYF.

This clonotype showed up many times. V and J are TRBV28 and TRBJ2-1; D is unresolved. Germline CDR1 reads MDHEN; CDR2 reads SYDVKM. The V and J ends lost 2 bases and 10 bases respectively, with 9 bases between them. CDR3 length: 12 residues. CDR3 sequence reads: CASSLTAREQFF. The CDR3 coding sequence is TGTGCCAGCAGTTTAACGGCTAGAGAGCAGTTCTTC.

This clonotype was picked up a small number of times. The gene calls are TRBV19 and TRBJ2-5; TRBD1 agrees at 8 bases. The germline CDR1 and CDR2 sequences are LNHDA and SQIVND (reference sequence). The trim removed 8 bases at V and 5 bases at J, leaving 10 bases unmatched. The CDR3 length is 14 residues. CDR3 nucleotide sequence: TGTGCCAGTTCCCCAGGGACAGGCCCCGAGACCCAGTACTTC. Translation: CASSPGTGPETQYF.

Ten or more counts support this clonotype. The genes are TRBV4-3 and TRBJ2-2; 15 bases are a match to TRBD2. CDR1 and CDR2 (germline): LGHNA, YSLEER. Losses at the gene ends were 2 bases for V and 1 base for J; bases not matched to a gene: 5. The CDR3 is made up of 19 amino acids. CDR3 DNA: TGCGCCAGCAGCCAAATCGGACTAGCGGGAGGGTTGAACACCGGGGAGCTGTTTTTT. It translates to CASSQIGLAGGLNTGELFF.

This clonotype was seen at least ten times. The chain couples TRBV7-2 to TRBJ2-3; 7 bases match TRBD2. The junction had 10 bases not matched to a gene; V was cut back by 5 bases and J by 2 bases. Looked up from germline, CDR1 is SGHTA and CDR2 is FQGNSA. This CDR3 spans 16 amino acids. DNA of the CDR3: TGTGCCAGCAGCCCCCGCCTTAGCGGGCACACAGATACGCAGTATTTT. Its protein is CASSPRLSGHTDTQYF.

This clonotype was detected many times. The chain combines TRBV12-3 or TRBV12-4 with TRBJ1-1, with D possibly being TRBD1 (5 bases). Trimming took off 3 bases at V and 6 bases at J, with 14 bases between the two ends. The CDR3 has 14 residues. In DNA, the CDR3 is TGTGCCAGCAGTTTGCCCAGGGATGGCGCTGAAGCTTTCTTT. Translated, it gives CASSLPRDGAEAFF.

A note on this clonotype: The junction differs from germline at one of its ends, possibly a read error. The chain is built from TRBV30 and TRBJ2-7, with a possible D match to TRBD2 (6 bases). The germline CDR1 and CDR2 sequences are GTSNPN and SVGIG (reference sequence). The CDR3 contains 12 residues. The CDR3 loop reads CASTRDSYEHYF. CDR3 coding DNA: TGTGCCTCGACAAGGGACTCCTACGAGCATTACTTC.

At least ten counts were recorded for this clonotype. The chain combines TRBV4-3 with TRBJ1-5; a weak D match, TRBD1 (5 bases). The CDR3 has 14 amino acids. V was trimmed by 0 bases and J by 6 bases, leaving 9 bases between them. CDR1 is LGHNA, CDR2 YSLEER, per germline. Here the CDR3 DNA reads TGCGCCAGCAGCCAAGAGAGGGGAAGTCAGCCCCAGCATTTT. This encodes CASSQERGSQPQHF.

This clonotype was detected many times. The chain recombines TRBV29-1 with TRBJ2-7; 11 nucleotides align to TRBD2. Trimming took 3 bases from V and 6 from J; bases not matched to a gene: 7. Germline assignment: CDR1 SQVTM and CDR2 ANQGSEA. This CDR3 has 14 residues. The CDR3 DNA sequence: TGCAGCGTTGACGGGCTAGCGGGAGGCATCGAGCAGTACTTC. Protein sequence: CSVDGLAGGIEQYF.

This clonotype was recorded many times. This rearrangement joins TRBV2 to TRBJ2-7; 9 bases map to TRBD1. Germline trimming cut 8 bases from V and 0 bases from J; bases unmatched to any gene: 5. Germline-derived CDR1 and CDR2 are SNHLY and FYNNEI. The length of the CDR3 is 14 residues. The CDR3 nucleotides are TGTGCCAGCCGGGACAGGGATAACTCCTACGAGCAGTACTTC. As protein: CASRDRDNSYEQYF.

This clonotype was found a few times. The rearrangement links TRBV5-1 to TRBJ2-2, with D perhaps TRBD1 (5 bases). There are 15 residues in the CDR3. Trimming stripped 0 bases from V and 6 bases from J, with 12 bases between. CDR1 SGHRS and CDR2 YFSETQ come from the germline V gene. CDR3 amino acids: CASSLDRPLAGELFF. CDR3 coding DNA: TGCGCCAGCAGCTTGGACAGGCCTTTGGCCGGGGAGCTGTTTTTT. The complete variable domain, with remaining parts taken from reference TRBV5-1 and TRBJ2-2, reads KAGVTQTPRYLIKTRGQQVTLSCSPISGHRSVSWYQQTPGQGLQFLFEYFSETQRNKGNFPGRFSGRQFSNSRSEMNVSTLELGDSALYLCASSLDRPLAGELFFGEGSRLTVL.

The rearrangement links TRBV11-2 to TRBJ2-7; D not certain. V was pared by 5 bases and J by 7 bases, with 15 bases between. The CDR3 is 13 amino acids. Germline V lookup: CDR1 SGHAT, CDR2 FQNNGV. The chain's CDR3 is CASSPTVSWEQYF. In DNA, the CDR3 is TGTGCCAGCAGCCCGACGGTCTCCTGGGAGCAGTACTTC. Based on the CDR3 plus reference TRBV11-2 and TRBJ2-7, the full variable domain is EAGVAQSPRYKIIEKRQSVAFWCNPISGHATLYWYQQILGQGPKLLIQFQNNGVVDDSQLPKDRFSAERLKGVDSTLKIQPAKLEDSAVYLCASSPTVSWEQYFGPGTRLTVT.

A few counts support this clonotype. The rearrangement links TRBV5-1 to TRBJ1-1; no reliable D call. The V gene lost 2 bases and the J gene lost 1 base, with 6 bases spanning the gap. The germline V gene encodes CDR1 SGHRS and CDR2 YFSETQ. The CDR3 totals 13 residues. The CDR3 sequence: CASSFAGNTEAFF. The CDR3 region has the DNA TGCGCCAGCAGCTTCGCGGGGAACACTGAAGCTTTCTTT.

A few counts support this clonotype. This chain joins TRBV10-3 and TRBJ2-2; D gene unclear. The CDR3 has 11 amino acids. Germline V lookup: CDR1 ENHRY, CDR2 SYGVKD. With 10 bases removed from V and 8 bases from J, the gap between germline ends came to 11 bases. CDR3 sequence: CATLRSGELFF. CDR3 bases: TGTGCCACCCTCCGTTCGGGGGAGCTGTTTTTT.

This clonotype was counted ten times or more. The rearrangement joins TRBV4-3 to TRBJ2-7, with TRBD2 as a possible D gene (5 bases). CDR3 length: 15 amino acids. V was pared by 0 bases and J by 2 bases, with 11 bases between. CDR1 is LGHNA and CDR2 is YSLEER in the germline V gene. DNA for the CDR3: TGCGCCAGCAGCCAAGACTGGACTGTCACCTACGAGCAGTACTTC. Translated, it gives CASSQDWTVTYEQYF.

This clonotype was detected only a few times. The rearrangement joins TRBV9 to TRBJ2-1, with 9 bases lining up with TRBD1. Germline-derived CDR1 and CDR2 are SGDLS and YYNGEE. Unmatched junction bases numbered 6, after V lost 3 bases and J lost 5 bases. The CDR3 runs 15 residues. The CDR3 is CASSGGTGPDNEQFF. DNA of the CDR3: TGTGCCAGCAGCGGCGGGACAGGGCCCGACAATGAGCAGTTCTTC. Complete variable domain (other parts from reference TRBV9 and TRBJ2-1): DSGVTQTPKHLITATGQRVTLRCSPRSGDLSVYWYQQSLDQGLQFLIQYYNGEERAKGNILERFSAQQFPDLHSELNLSSLELGDSALYFCASSGGTGPDNEQFFGPGTRLTVL.

This clonotype was seen repeatedly, ten times or more. The chain is built from TRBV7-3 and TRBJ2-2; D could derive from TRBD1 or TRBD2 (6 bases each). Per germline, CDR1 SGHTA and CDR2 FQGTGA. Trimming stripped 3 bases from V and 6 bases from J, with 8 bases between. This CDR3 has 13 residues. In DNA, the CDR3 is TGTGCCAGCAGCTTCGGGGGCTCCGGGGAGCTGTTTTTT. Its translation is CASSFGGSGELFF.

This clonotype was seen ten or more times. The V gene is TRBV7-8, the J gene TRBJ2-7; either TRBD1 or TRBD2 may supply D (6 bases each). V lost 2 bases, J lost 3 bases, and 11 bases lay in between. Germline V gene data show CDR1 as SGHVS and CDR2 as FQNEAQ. The CDR3 consists of 14 residues. For the CDR3, the DNA is TGTGCCAGCAGCTTAACGGGGGCCTTCTACGAGCAGTACTTC. It encodes CASSLTGAFYEQYF.

This clonotype was observed a handful of times. The V and J genes are TRBV25-1 and TRBJ2-1; TRBD2 might be the D (6 bases). The CDR3 loop spans 15 amino acids. V lost 5 bases and J lost 2, with 13 bases in between. Germline CDR1 MGHDK, CDR2 SYGVNS. The CDR3 here is CASSHAGNAYNEQFF. In DNA, the CDR3 is TGTGCCAGCAGTCATGCGGGGAATGCCTACAATGAGCAGTTCTTC.

This clonotype was seen a handful of times. This chain joins TRBV28 and TRBJ2-2, with TRBD2 matching over 14 bases. Germline CDR1 MDHEN, CDR2 SYDVKM. Germline trimming cut 4 bases from V and 5 bases from J; bases unmatched to any gene: 9. This CDR3 comprises 18 residues. For the CDR3, the DNA is TGTGCCAGCAGTTCCCTGACTAGCGGGAGGGCCGGGACCGGGGAGCTGTTTTTT. Translated: CASSSLTSGRAGTGELFF.

This chain connects TRBV7-3 to TRBJ2-3; 10 bases are shared with TRBD2. This CDR3 comprises 14 residues. CDR1 and CDR2 from the germline V gene are SGHTA and FQGTGA. V gave up 7 bases and J gave up 4 bases; unmatched junction bases: 5. CDR3 amino acids: CASKKAGGSDTQYF. CDR3 in DNA: TGTGCCAGCAAAAAAGCGGGAGGGTCAGATACGCAGTATTTT.

The rearrangement uses TRBV2 and TRBJ2-1; 8 bases are shared with TRBD1. The CDR3 covers 14 residues. Germline V CDR1 and CDR2: SNHLY, FYNNEI. The ends lost 7 bases at V and 5 bases at J; junction bases unmatched: 7. CDR3 coding DNA: TGTGCCAGCATTTGGACAGGGCCCCACAATGAGCAGTTCTTC. Translating it yields CASIWTGPHNEQFF.

This clonotype is labeled medium-sized. The chain employs TRBV5-1 and TRBJ2-7; maybe TRBD1 (6 bases). Trimming pared 1 base from V and 0 bases from J, leaving 17 bases between. Germline CDR1 SGHRS, CDR2 YFSETQ. The CDR3 contains 17 residues. The CDR3 DNA is TGCGCCAGCAGCTTGCCAGGGGCCTCTTCTTTCTCCTACGAGCAGTACTTC. Translating gives CASSLPGASSFSYEQYF.

This clonotype was picked up many times. The rearrangement joins TRBV15 to TRBJ2-1; D remains unclear. Germline V CDR1 and CDR2: LNHNV, YYDKDF (reference sequence). This CDR3 spans 13 amino acids. V was cut by 1 base and J by 4 bases, with 5 bases left in between. The CDR3 loop reads CATSRATYNEQFF. For the CDR3, the DNA is TGTGCCACCAGCAGAGCTACTTACAATGAGCAGTTCTTC.

This clonotype appeared many times. V gene TRBV20-1 combines with J gene TRBJ2-5, with TRBD1 as a possible D gene (5 bases). CDR1 is DFQATT, CDR2 SNEGSKA, per germline (reference sequence). The CDR3 is made up of 14 amino acids. V gave up 3 bases and J gave up 5 bases, with 16 bases separating them. The CDR3 DNA is TGCAGTGCTAGCCCCCCAACAGGCTTGGAGACCCAGTACTTC. Translating gives CSASPPTGLETQYF.

This clonotype was observed many times. The rearrangement joins TRBV20-1 to TRBJ1-5, with D possibly TRBD1 on 5 matching bases. V lost 0 bases to trimming and J lost 0 bases, with 18 bases between them. This CDR3 region has 18 residues. Germline V lookup: CDR1 DFQATT, CDR2 SNEGSKA (reference sequence). The chain's CDR3 is CSARDRGTALYSNQPQHF. In nucleotides, the CDR3 is TGCAGTGCTAGAGATCGGGGGACCGCCCTCTATAGCAATCAGCCCCAGCATTTT.

In its sample, this clonotype was seen a few times. This rearrangement joins TRBV6-1 to TRBJ2-7, with 7 bases lining up with TRBD1. V gave up 11 bases and J gave up 2 bases; unmatched junction bases: 9. The germline V gene has CDR1 MNHNS and CDR2 SASEGT. This CDR3 contains 13 residues. The CDR3 sequence: CACTGAGAYEQYF. For the CDR3, the DNA is TGTGCCTGCACAGGGGCAGGGGCCTACGAGCAGTACTTC.